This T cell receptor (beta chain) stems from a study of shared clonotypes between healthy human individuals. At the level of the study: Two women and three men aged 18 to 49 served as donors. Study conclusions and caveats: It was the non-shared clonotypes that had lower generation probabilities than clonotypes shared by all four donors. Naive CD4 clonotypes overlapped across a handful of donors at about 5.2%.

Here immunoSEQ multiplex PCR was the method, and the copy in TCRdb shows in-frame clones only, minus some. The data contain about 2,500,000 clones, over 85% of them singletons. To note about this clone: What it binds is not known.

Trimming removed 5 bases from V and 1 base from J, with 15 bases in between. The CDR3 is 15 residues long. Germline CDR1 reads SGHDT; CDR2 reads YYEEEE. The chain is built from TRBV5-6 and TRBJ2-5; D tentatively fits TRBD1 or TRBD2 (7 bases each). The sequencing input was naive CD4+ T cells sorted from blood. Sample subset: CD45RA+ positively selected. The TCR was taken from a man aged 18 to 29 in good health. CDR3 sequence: CASRPTGEGQETQYF. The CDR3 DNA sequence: TGTGCCAGCAGGCCTACAGGGGAGGGCCAAGAGACCCAGTACTTC.